This T cell receptor (beta chain) was sequenced during a study of T cell responses to AZD1222 COVID-19 vaccine. Details on this clone: Its antigen is as yet unknown.

The data were produced by immunoSEQ multiplex PCR, yet TCRdb's version contains in-frame clones alone and is incomplete. Here the sample spans some 84,000 clones, around 90% being singletons. The germline gives CDR1 SQVTM, CDR2 ANQGSEA. The CDR3 runs to 12 residues. Trimming removed 0 bases at V and 5 bases at J, with 8 bases between. General study findings and limits: Spike-spanning, vaccine-associated CD4 TCRs were dominant at 160-218 and 743-854.

The receptor comes from an adult who received the AZD1222 COVID-19 vaccine. The specimen was peripheral blood, collected 28 days after the second AZD1222 dose. The chain joins TRBV29-1 to TRBJ2-7; D gene unclear. The CDR3 nucleotides are TGCAGCGTTGAAGACCTTAGGAACGAGCAGTACTTC. Translation: CSVEDLRNEQYF.